This TCR beta chain was documented in a study of blood T cell repertoires in COVID-19. Study-wide context: Specimens from acute and convalescent COVID-19 originated in the United States, Italy and Spain. Sample material is recorded as cDNA or gDNA derived from T cells, B-cell-depleted T cells, or PBMCs.

Original analysis: Amplification with reference gene primers provided the estimates of nucleated cell counts. Repertoires were generated with immunoSEQ multiplex PCR, while TCRdb's copy carries only in-frame clones and drops some. V and J calls and clone size are as listed in that table; D and trimming were resolved from the DNA. This table holds approximately 90,000 clones, roughly 90% found once. The CDR3 extends over 15 amino acids. The germline V gene encodes CDR1 SGDLS and CDR2 YYNGEE. With V trimmed by 4 bases and J by 7 bases, 9 bases remained unmatched. The rearrangement uses TRBV9 and TRBJ2-1; 9 bases agree with TRBD2. The clonotype was recovered from a man in his sixties with acute or convalescent COVID-19. The sample comprised peripheral blood. In DNA, the CDR3 is TGTGCCAGCAGCCCCAGAATAGCGGGGGATAATGAGCAGTTCTTC. Its translation is CASSPRIAGDNEQFF.